One sample yielded the 27 T cell receptor beta chains listed below, sequenced in a study of Graves' ophthalmopathy and Graves' hyperthyroidism. As the template, RNA transcripts were used to amplify TCR beta CDR3 regions. RT-PCR in the first round used HTBI primers; a second-round multiplex PCR followed. TCRdb independently ran MiXCR on the multiplex PCR reads; one entry per CDR3 protein. The top ten clones hold roughly 3% of a sample with roughly 420,000 distinct CDR3 sequences, around 21% of them seen once. The sequenced sample was peripheral blood. These receptors were collected from a woman aged 18-29 years with stable Graves' hyperthyroidism.

At least ten counts were recorded for this clonotype. V is TRBV5-6 and J is TRBJ2-7; 7 positions match TRBD1. The CDR3 consists of 13 residues. Germline values: CDR1 SGHDT, CDR2 YYEEEE. The J segment lost 6 bases and the V segment lost 0 bases, leaving 3 bases of the junction unmatched. The DNA for the CDR3 is TGTGCCAGCAGCTTGGCCAACAGGGGCGAGCAGTACTTC. Protein product: CASSLANRGEQYF.

The table lists this clonotype with a few counts. The chain couples TRBV4-1 to TRBJ2-7; TRBD2 matches at 9 bases. This CDR3 region has 17 residues. Germline lookup yields CDR1 MGHRA and CDR2 YSYEKL. The V gene end was trimmed by 0 bases and the J gene end by 3 bases; junction bases not matched to a gene: 9. The CDR3 bases are TGCGCCAGCAGCCAAGACTTAGCGGGAGTGGGGCTCTACGAGCAGTACTTC. Residues: CASSQDLAGVGLYEQYF.

The gene calls are TRBV30 and TRBJ1-1; a possible D gene is TRBD1 (5 bases). The V gene's germline CDR1 is GTSNPN and CDR2 SVGIG (reference sequence). This CDR3 spans 12 amino acids. V was clipped by 2 bases and J by 3 bases, with 7 bases between them. The CDR3 loop is CAWSPRDTEAFF. CDR3 sequence (DNA): TGTGCCTGGAGTCCCAGGGACACTGAAGCTTTCTTT.

This clonotype came up many times. The genes are TRBV10-3 and TRBJ2-5, with 13 bases fitting TRBD2. CDR3 length: 17 amino acids. V was pared by 6 bases and J by 2 bases, with 9 bases of the junction left unmatched. CDR1 and CDR2 from the germline V gene are ENHRY and SYGVKD. In DNA form, the CDR3 reads TGTGCCATCAGCGAACAGGGACTAGCGGGACGTCAAGAGACCCAGTACTTC. Translation: CAISEQGLAGRQETQYF.

This clonotype has just one count. The chain links TRBV7-8 to TRBJ2-5, with 16 nucleotides matching TRBD2. This CDR3 comprises 17 residues. Unmatched junction bases numbered 6, after V lost 3 bases and J lost 5 bases. Germline CDR1 reads SGHVS; CDR2 reads FQNEAQ. CDR3 protein: CASSFGTSGGAVETQYF. The DNA for the CDR3 is TGTGCCAGCAGCTTTGGGACTAGCGGGGGGGCGGTCGAGACCCAGTACTTC.

This clonotype was picked up many times. The chain links TRBV27 to TRBJ2-7; D tentatively reads TRBD1 or TRBD2 (6 bases each). The CDR3 runs to 16 residues. Germline V gene sequence: CDR1 MNHEY, CDR2 SMNVEV (reference sequence). Trimming left V 2 bases short and J 3 bases short, with 17 bases between. The CDR3 loop reads CASSLTSGAVRYEQYF. In nucleotides, the CDR3 is TGTGCCAGCAGTTTAACATCGGGGGCGGTCCGCTACGAGCAGTACTTC.

This clonotype was observed at least ten times. Here the CDR3 DNA reads TGTGCCAGCGAGCGGCCGGGACTAGGGGGCGGGGAGCTGTTTTTT. It yields the protein CASERPGLGGGELFF. V gene TRBV6-1 combines with J gene TRBJ2-2; 8 bases are a match to TRBD2. Trimming took 8 bases from V and 7 from J; bases not matched to a gene: 12. Germline V gene sequence: CDR1 MNHNS, CDR2 SASEGT. The CDR3 length is 15 residues.

This clonotype has ten or more counts. Here the CDR3 reads CASSSRTGLAPNTGELFF. The DNA of the CDR3 is TGTGCCAGCAGTTCCCGGACCGGGCTAGCGCCGAACACCGGGGAGCTGTTTTTT. The gene calls are TRBV6-8 and TRBJ2-2; a possible D gene is TRBD2 (6 bases). Germline-derived CDR1 and CDR2 are MNHGY and SAAAGT. The CDR3 contains 18 residues. The germline V and J ends were trimmed by 4 bases and 0 bases, with 18 bases remaining between them.

There are many counts of this clonotype. The gene calls are TRBV28 and TRBJ1-2, with 8 bases lining up with TRBD1. V shed 4 bases and J 4 bases; nucleotides not matched to a gene: 5. CDR1 and CDR2 (germline): MDHEN, SYDVKM. The CDR3 loop spans 14 amino acids. DNA for the CDR3: TGTGCCAGCAGTTGGGACAGGCCCTTCTATGGCTACACCTTC. Translation: CASSWDRPFYGYTF.

The chain has TRBV6-5 and TRBJ2-7; D uncertain. The germline V gene encodes CDR1 MNHEY and CDR2 SVGAGI. This CDR3 has 13 residues. V shed 2 bases and J shed 0 bases, with 5 bases lying between them. The CDR3: CASSYEASYEQYF. The CDR3 coding sequence is TGTGCCAGCAGTTACGAAGCCTCCTACGAGCAGTACTTC.

This clonotype was recorded many times. CDR3 residues: CASSSLLAGTETQYF. CDR3 coding DNA: TGTGCCAGCAGTTCGCTACTAGCGGGAACGGAGACCCAGTACTTC. The chain joins TRBV6-2 or TRBV6-3 to TRBJ2-5; TRBD2 aligns across 10 bases. The CDR3 sequence is 15 residues long. CDR1 is MNHEY, CDR2 SVGEGT, per germline. J was trimmed by 5 bases and V by 4 bases; bases with no gene match: 7.

CDR3: CATSIRQGHYGYTF. CDR3 nucleotide sequence: TGTGCCACCAGCATACGACAGGGACACTATGGCTACACCTTC. This chain connects TRBV15 to TRBJ1-2; 7 bases align to TRBD1. This CDR3 is built from 14 residues. V was pared by 4 bases and J by 3 bases, with 5 bases of the junction left unmatched. Germline V gene data show CDR1 as LNHNV and CDR2 as YYDKDF (reference sequence).

As regards this clonotype: A much bigger clone sits one base away, suggesting this may be a read error. CDR3 protein: CAWSPSETQDF. In DNA form, the CDR3 reads TGTGCCTGGAGTCCGTCGGAGACCCAGGACTTC. V and J are TRBV30 and TRBJ2-5; D remains ambiguous. Germline-derived CDR1 and CDR2 are GTSNPN and SVGIG (reference sequence). The CDR3 length is 11 residues.

This clonotype turned up a few times. V and J are TRBV20-1 and TRBJ2-7, with D possibly matching TRBD2 (6 bases). From germline, CDR1 is DFQATT and CDR2 SNEGSKA (reference sequence). This CDR3 is built from 15 residues. V was shortened by 5 bases and J by 4 bases, with 21 bases between the two germline ends. CDR3 DNA: TGCAGTGCTGACTCTACTAGCAGGAGTCGGTACGAGCAGTACTTC. Protein product: CSADSTSRSRYEQYF.

The chain carries TRBV6-5 and TRBJ1-2; D remains unclear. CDR1 is MNHEY, CDR2 SVGAGI, per germline. This CDR3 has 13 amino acids. V was clipped by 7 bases and J by 6 bases, with 15 bases between them. CDR3 nucleotides: TGTGCCAGCAATTTCCTGCGGGAAAATGGCTACACCTTC. Amino acids: CASNFLRENGYTF.

This clonotype was observed many times. The chain recombines TRBV5-1 with TRBJ1-3, with no clear D. V lost 0 bases and J 2 bases, leaving 15 bases between the germline ends. The CDR3 loop spans 17 amino acids. Germline V CDR1 and CDR2: SGHRS, YFSETQ. The CDR3 is CASSLETPDLAGNTIYF. The CDR3 DNA reads as TGCGCCAGCAGCTTGGAAACCCCGGACCTTGCTGGAAACACCATATATTTT. The variable domain in full, completed from reference TRBV5-1 and TRBJ1-3, reads KAGVTQTPRYLIKTRGQQVTLSCSPISGHRSVSWYQQTPGQGLQFLFEYFSETQRNKGNFPGRFSGRQFSNSRSEMNVSTLELGDSALYLCASSLETPDLAGNTIYFGEGSWLTVV.

This clonotype came up many times. The chain links TRBV5-1 to TRBJ2-7; 10 positions agree with TRBD2. Germline V gene sequence: CDR1 SGHRS, CDR2 YFSETQ. J gave up 2 bases and V 3 bases, and 5 bases lay outside the gene matches. The CDR3 consists of 15 residues. The CDR3 DNA reads TGCGCCAGCAGCTCCAGCGGGGGGGACGCCTACGAGCAGTACTTC. This gives the protein CASSSSGGDAYEQYF.

This chain uses TRBV18 with TRBJ2-7; TRBD1 aligns across 7 bases. V lost 2 bases to trimming and J lost 6 bases; unmatched junction nucleotides: 4. This CDR3 contains 13 residues. Germline CDR1 reads KGHSH; CDR2 reads LQKENI. The CDR3 DNA reads as TGTGCCAGCTCACCAGGACAGGTGGGCGAGCAGTACTTC. It codes for CASSPGQVGEQYF.

This clonotype came up a few times. This could be a read error, since a much larger clone is one nucleotide away. Lacking the conserved final phenylalanine or tryptophan, this CDR3 likely reflects a read error. The chain is built from TRBV30 and TRBJ1-1; D perhaps matches TRBD1 (5 bases). Trimming shortened V by 4 bases and J by 2 bases, and 11 bases separated the two germline ends. Germline lookup yields CDR1 GTSNPN and CDR2 SVGIG (reference sequence). The CDR3 totals 13 residues. The CDR3 reads CAWTRDGNTEAFY. The CDR3 nucleotides read TGTGCCTGGACAAGGGACGGCAACACTGAAGCTTTCTAT.

This CDR3 reads CASSYILSTTDSNQPQHF. The CDR3 DNA reads as TGTGCCAGCAGTTACATACTCTCAACCACAGATAGCAATCAGCCCCAGCATTTT. J is TRBJ1-5 and V is TRBV6-2 or TRBV6-3; D is undetermined. V lost 2 bases, J lost 0 bases, and 17 bases lay in between. Germline values: CDR1 MNHEY, CDR2 SVGEGT. The CDR3 is made up of 18 amino acids.

This clonotype was counted ten times or more. This rearrangement joins TRBV7-9 to TRBJ1-1; 10 nucleotides agree with TRBD1. This CDR3 has 15 residues. V trimming: 4 bases; J trimming: 7 bases; junction bases outside the gene matches: 9. CDR1 is SEHNR, CDR2 FQNEAQ, per germline (reference sequence). As DNA, the CDR3 is TGTGCCAGCAGCTCAATGGACAGGGGGAGGGATGAAGCTTTCTTT. Translated: CASSSMDRGRDEAFF.

This clonotype was observed at least ten times. The gene calls are TRBV7-2 and TRBJ1-5; unclear D gene. Germline loops: CDR1 SGHTA, CDR2 FQGNSA. Trimming removed 1 base from V and 5 bases from J, with 6 bases in between. CDR3 size: 13 residues. CDR3 protein: CASSLVADQPQHF. CDR3 DNA: TGTGCCAGCAGCTTAGTAGCCGATCAGCCCCAGCATTTT.

Many counts were recorded for this clonotype. The V call is TRBV12-3 or TRBV12-4, the J call TRBJ2-5; 11 bases align to TRBD2. CDR3 length equals 15 residues. V dropped 8 bases and J dropped 5; count of bases not matched to a gene: 10. In nucleotides, the CDR3 is TGTGCCAGCTCACTTACTAGCGGGAGAAGTGAGACCCAGTACTTC. It translates to CASSLTSGRSETQYF.

In this sample, this clonotype turned up many times. This sequence joins TRBV29-1 and TRBJ1-2; 7 positions match TRBD1. The CDR3 spans 12 residues. Germline CDR1 is SQVTM and CDR2 is ANQGSEA. V shed 5 bases and J 5 bases; nucleotides not matched to a gene: 5. CDR3 sequence reads: CSVQEGAYGYTF. CDR3 nucleotides: TGCAGCGTTCAGGAGGGGGCTTATGGCTACACCTTC. The full variable domain, in which reference TRBV29-1 and TRBJ1-2 provide the parts outside the CDR3, is SAVISQKPSRDICQRGTSLTIQCQVDSQVTMMFWYRQQPGQSLTLIATANQGSEATYESGFVIDKFPISRPNLTFSTLTVSNMSPEDSSIYLCSVQEGAYGYTFGSGTRLTVV.

This clonotype was detected many times. DNA for the CDR3: TGTGCCAGCAGATCTTTACGGACAGGGGGTACGGGCGAGCAGTACTTC. Translation gives CASRSLRTGGTGEQYF. The chain is built from TRBV7-2 and TRBJ2-7; TRBD1 aligns across 10 bases. V lost 6 bases and J lost 6; bases outside the gene matches: 14. The CDR3 is 16 residues long. Germline V gene data show CDR1 as SGHTA and CDR2 as FQGNSA.

The chain has TRBV9 and TRBJ1-2; D remains ambiguous. Germline-derived CDR1 and CDR2 are SGDLS and YYNGEE. The CDR3 contains 13 residues. With 1 base removed from V and 8 bases from J, the gap between germline ends came to 12 bases. DNA of the CDR3: TGTGCCAGCAGCGTAAGCGGAACGGGGGGCTACACCTTC. Protein sequence: CASSVSGTGGYTF.

This clonotype was seen at least ten times. CDR3 DNA sequence: TGCGCCAGCAGCCTAGGCAGGGGGAAGAACACTGAAGCTTTCTTT. Its translation is CASSLGRGKNTEAFF. The J gene is TRBJ1-1, the V gene TRBV5-1, with 7 bases fitting TRBD1. J lost 1 base, V lost 4 bases, and 7 bases had no gene match. From germline, CDR1 is SGHRS and CDR2 YFSETQ. This CDR3 has 15 residues.